This TCR beta chain was sequenced in a study of monozygotic twins with inflammatory bowel disease. Study findings and constraints: Especially with disease activity, IBD patients had fewer clonotypes in common with others than healthy twins did. Inverse Simpson values showed less TCRbeta diversity in IBD patients than in their healthy co-twins.

With roughly 17 and 9 cycles respectively, two nested PCRs were carried out on TCRalpha and TCRbeta cDNA. After re-calling the 5' RACE reads, TCRdb lists one entry per CDR3 protein, DNA absent. In all, the sample yields a few hundred thousand distinct CDR3 sequences. Remarks on this clonotype: Antigen unknown.

Sequencing was done on a sample of blood. This clonotype was obtained from a human donor with ulcerative colitis or Crohn's disease, or a healthy co-twin of an affected twin (not recorded which).

CDR3 in amino acids: CASSPLGGGANSPLHF. The gene calls are TRBV7-9 and TRBJ1-6; absent DNA, TCRdb's TRBD1 call cannot be checked. The CDR3 length is 16 residues. The germline CDR1 and CDR2 sequences are SEHNR and FQNEAQ (reference sequence).